Shown below are 27 T cell receptor beta chains from a single sample sequenced in a study of identical twins. TCRdb fed the 5' RACE reads into MiXCR, producing one record per CDR3 protein. The sample carries 450,000 or so distinct CDR3 sequences, about 14% recorded once. The same specimen was also included in a second study, on yellow fever vaccine responses in identical twins.

Material for sequencing was CD4+ T cells sorted from blood. Every receptor here comes from a young woman in good health.

This clonotype was recorded a few times. The rearrangement uses TRBV29-1 and TRBJ1-3, with unresolved D. Trimming took 2 bases from V and 0 from J, leaving 5 bases between them. The CDR3 loop spans 13 amino acids. Germline V gene lookup returns CDR1 SQVTM and CDR2 ANQGSEA. Here the CDR3 DNA reads TGCAGCGTTGAACCGAGCTCTGGAAACACCATATATTTT. Translating gives CSVEPSSGNTIYF.

A few counts support this clonotype. This chain uses TRBV20-1 with TRBJ2-3; 7 bases map to TRBD2. Germline V gene lookup returns CDR1 DFQATT and CDR2 SNEGSKA (reference sequence). The V segment lost 8 bases and the J segment 2 bases; nucleotides outside the gene matches: 4. CDR3 length: 12 residues. CDR3 DNA: TGCAGTTGCCGGGGGGTCACAGATACGCAGTATTTT. Encoded protein: CSCRGVTDTQYF.

This clonotype was observed a handful of times. V and J are TRBV20-1 and TRBJ2-1, with D tentatively TRBD1 or TRBD2 (6 bases each). Between the trimmed V and J ends, which lost 0 bases and 0 bases, there was a span of 12 bases. Looked up from germline, CDR1 is DFQATT and CDR2 is SNEGSKA (reference sequence). The CDR3 spans 16 residues. The CDR3 nucleotides read TGCAGTGCTAGAGACCGGGGGCCCAGCTCCTACAATGAGCAGTTCTTC. Translating gives CSARDRGPSSYNEQFF.

This chain uses TRBV6-2 or TRBV6-3 with TRBJ2-7; TRBD2 matches 10 bases. The ends lost 2 bases at V and 0 bases at J; junction bases unmatched: 4. The germline gives CDR1 MNHEY, CDR2 SVGEGT. This CDR3 contains 16 residues. The CDR3: CASSYETSGFSYEQYF. The CDR3 bases are TGTGCCAGCAGTTACGAGACTAGCGGGTTCTCCTACGAGCAGTACTTC.

This clonotype came up many times. The rearrangement links TRBV20-1 to TRBJ1-4, with D perhaps matching TRBD1 (6 bases). The CDR3 loop spans 15 amino acids. Per germline, CDR1 DFQATT and CDR2 SNEGSKA (reference sequence). Trimming shortened V by 0 bases and J by 14 bases, and 22 bases separated the two germline ends. CDR3 loop: CSARERQGTTRGLFF. CDR3 sequence (DNA): TGCAGTGCTAGAGAGAGGCAGGGGACTACGAGAGGGCTGTTTTTT.

The sample holds a few counts of this clonotype. The V gene is TRBV10-3, the J gene TRBJ2-1; D gene uncertain. The V end was cut by 0 bases, the J end by 2 bases, with 8 bases between. Germline loops: CDR1 ENHRY, CDR2 SYGVKD. The CDR3 spans 15 residues. The CDR3 region has the DNA TGTGCCATCAGTGAGTCTAAGGATACCTACAATGAGCAGTTCTTC. This translates into CAISESKDTYNEQFF.

A few counts support this clonotype. This sequence joins TRBV29-1 and TRBJ2-7; a possible D gene is TRBD2 (5 bases). CDR3 length: 13 residues. Germline values: CDR1 SQVTM, CDR2 ANQGSEA. The V end lost 4 bases, the J end lost 2 bases, and 12 bases lay between the germline ends. CDR3 DNA: TGCAGCGTTGCTACGGACTTCCCCTACGAGCAGTACTTC. Translation gives CSVATDFPYEQYF.

The V and J genes are TRBV6-5 and TRBJ1-5; no reliable D call. The CDR3 length is 13 residues. Germline V gene data show CDR1 as MNHEY and CDR2 as SVGAGI. V dropped 4 bases and J dropped 8 bases, with 12 bases sitting between them. The CDR3 protein is CASSSGMAEPQHF. CDR3 bases: TGTGCCAGCAGTTCTGGTATGGCGGAGCCCCAGCATTTT.

This clonotype was detected ten times or more. This chain joins TRBV29-1 and TRBJ2-5; TRBD2 might be the D (5 bases). CDR1 and CDR2 (germline): SQVTM, ANQGSEA. The CDR3 is 11 amino acids. The V end was cut by 6 bases, the J end by 5 bases, with 10 bases between. The CDR3 coding sequence is TGCAGCGTGGAGGTGGGGGAGACCCAGTACTTC. Residues: CSVEVGETQYF. The full variable domain, with the rest looked up from reference TRBV29-1 and TRBJ2-5, is SAVISQKPSRDICQRGTSLTIQCQVDSQVTMMFWYRQQPGQSLTLIATANQGSEATYESGFVIDKFPISRPNLTFSTLTVSNMSPEDSSIYLCSVEVGETQYFGPGTRLLVL.

The CDR3, as DNA: TGCAGCGTTTCGGAAGGCTCCTACACCGGGGAGCTGTTTTTT. Protein sequence: CSVSEGSYTGELFF. V gene TRBV29-1 combines with J gene TRBJ2-2, with D unclear. Trimming left V 5 bases short and J 3 bases short, with 13 bases between. CDR1 is SQVTM and CDR2 is ANQGSEA in the germline V gene. The CDR3 extends over 14 amino acids.

DNA of the CDR3: TGTGCCAGCAGCCGAGCGGGGACAGGGGTCGAGCAGTACTTC. This codes for CASSRAGTGVEQYF. V and J are TRBV7-9 and TRBJ2-7; 10 bases fit TRBD1. The V segment lost 5 bases and the J segment 6 bases; nucleotides outside the gene matches: 7. Germline lookup yields CDR1 SEHNR and CDR2 FQNEAQ (reference sequence). The CDR3 has 14 residues.

This clonotype was detected a few times. This sequence joins TRBV14 and TRBJ2-4; 7 bases line up with TRBD1. The CDR3 has 16 residues. From germline, CDR1 is SGHDN and CDR2 FVKESK. V trimming: 0 bases; J trimming: 4 bases; junction bases outside the gene matches: 6. CDR3: CASSQDLGQTKNIQYF. The CDR3 DNA follows: TGTGCCAGCAGCCAAGATCTGGGACAGACTAAAAACATTCAGTACTTC. The variable domain in full, with the rest retrieved from reference TRBV14 and TRBJ2-4, is EAGVTQFPSHSVIEKGQTVTLRCDPISGHDNLYWYRRVMGKEIKFLLHFVKESKQDESGMPNNRFLAERTGGTYSTLKVQPAELEDSGVYFCASSQDLGQTKNIQYFGAGTRLSVL.

The chain combines TRBV12-3 or TRBV12-4 with TRBJ2-4; a weak D match, TRBD2 (6 bases). The CDR3 runs to 16 residues. The germline V and J ends were trimmed by 1 base and 1 base, with 11 bases remaining between them. The CDR3 nucleotides read TGTGCCAGCAGTTTAGGAGGGGCGGGGGCCAAAAACATTCAGTACTTC. It specifies CASSLGGAGAKNIQYF.

This clonotype came up a few times. The chain combines TRBV24-1 with TRBJ2-1; D gene uncertain. V was cut by 1 base and J by 1 base, with 10 bases left in between. The V gene's germline CDR1 is KGHDR and CDR2 SFDVKD. The CDR3 loop spans 16 amino acids. The CDR3 sequence is CATSDFSPLSYNEQFF. As DNA, the CDR3 is TGTGCCACCAGTGATTTTTCTCCCTTGTCCTACAATGAGCAGTTCTTC.

This clonotype was counted only a few times. The genes are TRBV9 and TRBJ1-2; D is possibly TRBD1 (6 bases). CDR1 SGDLS and CDR2 YYNGEE come from the germline V gene. The CDR3 contains 14 residues. Trimming left V 3 bases short and J 4 bases short, with 13 bases between. The CDR3 sequence: CASSERTGPYGYTF. The DNA of the CDR3 is TGTGCCAGCAGCGAACGTACAGGGCCCTATGGCTACACCTTC.

This clonotype has just a few counts. The chain has TRBV3-1 and TRBJ2-7; 7 nucleotides align to TRBD2. After removal of 0 bases from V and 3 bases from J, the junction contained 5 bases not matched to a gene. Looked up from germline, CDR1 is LGHDT and CDR2 is YNNKEL (reference sequence). The CDR3 extends over 15 amino acids. For the CDR3, the DNA is TGTGCCAGCAGCCAAGATAGGGGAGGGAACTACGAGCAGTACTTC. Protein product: CASSQDRGGNYEQYF.

J is TRBJ2-7 and V is TRBV12-3 or TRBV12-4; possibly TRBD2 for D (6 bases). V lost 5 bases, J lost 6 bases, and 11 bases lay in between. The CDR3 is made up of 12 amino acids. The CDR3 protein is CASSIAGLEQYF. CDR3 DNA: TGTGCCAGCAGTATCGCGGGGCTCGAGCAGTACTTC.

In its sample, this clonotype was seen a few times. The rearrangement links TRBV7-2 to TRBJ2-3; the D gene is possibly TRBD1 (5 bases). V lost 5 bases to trimming and J lost 6 bases, with 12 bases between them. The CDR3 covers 13 residues. The germline V gene encodes CDR1 SGHTA and CDR2 FQGNSA. For the CDR3, the DNA is TGTGCCAGCAGCCAAGGGGCCGTGGATACGCAGTATTTT. Translated: CASSQGAVDTQYF.

V and J are TRBV3-1 and TRBJ2-5, with D possibly TRBD2 on 5 matching bases. V was shortened by 3 bases and J by 1 base, with 9 bases between the two germline ends. The CDR3 has 14 residues. CDR1 and CDR2 (germline): LGHDT, YNNKEL (reference sequence). The CDR3 nucleotides are TGTGCCAGCAGCCAGGGAACTAGCCAAGAGACCCAGTACTTC. It is translated as CASSQGTSQETQYF.

This clonotype has a count of ten or more. V gene TRBV10-3 combines with J gene TRBJ2-7, with D maybe TRBD2 (5 bases). Germline values: CDR1 ENHRY, CDR2 SYGVKD. The germline V and J ends were trimmed by 6 bases and 1 base, with 13 bases remaining between them. This CDR3 region has 14 residues. The CDR3 sequence is CAIRVEGRSYEQYF. CDR3 nucleotide sequence: TGTGCCATCAGGGTTGAGGGTAGGTCCTACGAGCAGTACTTC.

The table lists this clonotype with many counts. The rearrangement uses TRBV5-1 and TRBJ2-7; 8 nucleotides match TRBD1. The CDR3 has 13 amino acids. Germline V gives CDR1 SGHRS, CDR2 YFSETQ. Losses at the gene ends were 4 bases for V and 5 bases for J; bases not matched to a gene: 5. CDR3 sequence (DNA): TGCGCCAGCAGCGGACAGGGTCTCAACGAGCAGTACTTC. This encodes CASSGQGLNEQYF.

The gene calls are TRBV2 and TRBJ1-4, with D perhaps TRBD1 (5 bases). Germline V gene data show CDR1 as SNHLY and CDR2 as FYNNEI. CDR3 length: 12 residues. V was trimmed by 5 bases and J by 8 bases, leaving 9 bases between them. CDR3 sequence reads: CASSPGSEKLFF. In nucleotides, the CDR3 is TGTGCCAGCAGTCCAGGGTCGGAAAAACTGTTTTTT.

This clonotype has just a few counts. The V call is TRBV29-1, the J call TRBJ2-2, with TRBD2 identical over 10 bases. CDR1 is SQVTM and CDR2 is ANQGSEA in the germline V gene. The CDR3 has 13 amino acids. The ends lost 5 bases at V and 4 bases at J; junction bases unmatched: 1. The CDR3 is CSVLAGATGELFF. CDR3 bases: TGCAGCGTTCTAGCGGGAGCCACCGGGGAGCTGTTTTTT.

This clonotype was picked up many times. This rearrangement joins TRBV28 to TRBJ1-5; D unclear. CDR1 is MDHEN and CDR2 is SYDVKM in the germline V gene. The germline V and J ends were trimmed by 5 bases and 3 bases, with 17 bases remaining between them. This CDR3 comprises 16 residues. CDR3 amino acids: CASSPLTGLLNQPQHF. CDR3 nucleotides: TGTGCCAGCAGTCCCCTTACCGGACTGCTCAATCAGCCCCAGCATTTT.

The CDR3 DNA reads as TGCAGTGCCCCTACAGGGGGCCCAGAGACCCAGTACTTC. Translation: CSAPTGGPETQYF. The gene calls are TRBV20-1 and TRBJ2-5; 9 bases line up with TRBD1. J gave up 4 bases and V 6 bases, and 6 bases lay outside the gene matches. The CDR3 is 13 amino acids. The germline V gene encodes CDR1 DFQATT and CDR2 SNEGSKA (reference sequence).

This chain connects TRBV11-2 to TRBJ2-7; TRBD1 aligns across 11 bases. The CDR3 length is 16 residues. The V gene end was trimmed by 5 bases and the J gene end by 6 bases; junction bases not matched to a gene: 12. Germline V gives CDR1 SGHAT, CDR2 FQNNGV. The CDR3 nucleotides are TGTGCCAGCAGCCCTCTTCCGGGACAGGGGGACCGCGAGCAGTACTTC. Its translation: CASSPLPGQGDREQYF.

This clonotype was seen a few times. The genes are TRBV12-3 or TRBV12-4 and TRBJ2-3; D unresolved. The CDR3 spans 16 residues. The V end was cut by 5 bases, the J end by 2 bases, with 17 bases between. The CDR3 sequence is CASSARLLALTDTQYF. In nucleotides, the CDR3 is TGTGCCAGCAGTGCCAGGCTCCTGGCGCTCACAGATACGCAGTATTTT.